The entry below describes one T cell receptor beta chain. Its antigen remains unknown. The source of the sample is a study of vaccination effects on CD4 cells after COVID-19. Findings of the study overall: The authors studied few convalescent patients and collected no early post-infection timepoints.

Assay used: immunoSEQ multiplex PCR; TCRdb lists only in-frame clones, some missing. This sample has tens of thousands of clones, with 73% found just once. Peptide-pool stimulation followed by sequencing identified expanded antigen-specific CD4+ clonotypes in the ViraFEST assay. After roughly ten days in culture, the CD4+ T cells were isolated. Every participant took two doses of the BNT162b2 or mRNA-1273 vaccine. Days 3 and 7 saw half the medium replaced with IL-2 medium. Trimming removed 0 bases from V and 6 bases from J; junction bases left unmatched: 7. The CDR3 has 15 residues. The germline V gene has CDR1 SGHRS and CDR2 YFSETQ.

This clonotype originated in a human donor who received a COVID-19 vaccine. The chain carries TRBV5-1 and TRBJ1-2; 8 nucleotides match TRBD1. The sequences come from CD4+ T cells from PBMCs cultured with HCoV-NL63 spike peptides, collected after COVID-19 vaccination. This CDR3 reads CASSLASGGYDGYTF. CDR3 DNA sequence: TGCGCCAGCAGCTTGGCCTCAGGGGGCTATGATGGCTACACCTTC.